The entry that follows covers one TCR beta chain sequence. The data belong to a study of OX40 agonist ivuxolimab in advanced cancers. Study in general: Patients receiving dose escalation had hepatocellular carcinoma, melanoma, renal cell or head and neck cancer.

Looked up from germline, CDR1 is SGHRS and CDR2 is YFSETQ. V dropped 4 bases and J dropped 5; count of bases not matched to a gene: 7. The CDR3 sequence is 15 residues long. Sequenced by immunoSEQ multiplex PCR; TCRdb stores in-frame clones only, minus some. The data hold about 70,000 clones, with 86% observed a single time. The specimen comprised CD4+ or CD8+ T cells sorted from blood, sampled in a trial of the OX40 agonist ivuxolimab. The rearrangement links TRBV5-1 to TRBJ2-3; 10 nucleotides line up with TRBD2. This receptor was identified in an adult with an advanced solid tumor such as melanoma, head and neck, liver or kidney cancer. The CDR3: CASSLSWTSGDTQYF. In DNA, the CDR3 is TGCGCCAGCAGCCTTTCCTGGACTAGCGGAGATACGCAGTATTTT.